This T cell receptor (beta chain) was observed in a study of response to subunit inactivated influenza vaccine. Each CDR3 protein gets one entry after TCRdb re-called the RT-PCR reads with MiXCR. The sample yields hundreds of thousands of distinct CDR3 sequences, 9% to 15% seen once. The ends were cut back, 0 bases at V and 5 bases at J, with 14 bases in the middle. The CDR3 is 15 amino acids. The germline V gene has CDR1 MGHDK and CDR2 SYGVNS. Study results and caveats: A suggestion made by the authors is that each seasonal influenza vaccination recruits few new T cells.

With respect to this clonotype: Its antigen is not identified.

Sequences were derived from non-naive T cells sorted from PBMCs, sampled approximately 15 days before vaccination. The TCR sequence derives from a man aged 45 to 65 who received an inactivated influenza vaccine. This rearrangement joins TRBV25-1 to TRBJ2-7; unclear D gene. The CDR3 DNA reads TGTGCCAGCAGTGAATATGCCGTGCCGGGCCACGAGCAGTACTTC. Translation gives CASSEYAVPGHEQYF.